This T cell receptor beta chain derives from a study of T-cell memory formation after mild COVID-19. Study at large: Clustering of TCRs was largely donor specific.

CDR3 length: 13 residues. V lost 3 bases, J lost 7 bases, and 12 bases lay in between. In its sample, this clonotype was seen many times. 5'RACE primed at constant segments yielded TCR alpha and TCR beta cDNA libraries bearing sample barcodes and UMIs. TCRdb processed the 5' RACE reads anew with MiXCR; each CDR3 protein has one entry. The table has about 560,000 distinct CDR3 sequences, roughly 18% seen once. The chain carries TRBV12-3 or TRBV12-4 and TRBJ1-1, with D perhaps TRBD1 (5 bases). The sample was PBMCs or a T cell subset sorted from them (not recorded which). This TCR was sampled from an adult woman who had mild COVID-19 (a few samples of this study predate the infection). Cell type and time point are not known. As DNA, the CDR3 is TGTGCCAGCAGTTTCCACAGGTCCCATGAAGCTTTCTTT. Translated: CASSFHRSHEAFF.